The 24 T cell receptor beta chains below come from one sample, sequenced in a study of blood T cell repertoires in COVID-19. Profiled with immunoSEQ multiplex PCR; TCRdb holds only in-frame clones, not every one. This repertoire shows roughly 160,000 clones, approximately 80% found once; its top ten account for around 12%. The sequenced material came from PBMCs or T cells enriched from blood (not recorded which). The receptors were gathered from a man in his forties or fifties who had recovered from COVID-19.

This chain links TRBV5-4 with TRBJ2-5; 10 nucleotides align to TRBD1. Germline CDR1 SGHNT, CDR2 YYREEE (reference sequence). The CDR3 runs 15 residues. Trimming took 4 bases from V and 4 from J; bases not matched to a gene: 7. The CDR3 is CASSARDRGGETQYF. The CDR3 DNA follows: TGTGCCAGCAGCGCCCGGGACAGGGGAGGAGAGACCCAGTACTTC.

The table lists this clone with a few counts. The chain employs TRBV5-1 and TRBJ1-1; D possibly corresponds to TRBD1 (6 bases). V was shortened by 4 bases and J by 11 bases, with 21 bases between the two germline ends. CDR1 is SGHRS, CDR2 YFSETQ, per germline. The CDR3 is made up of 14 amino acids. The CDR3 DNA reads TGCGCCAGCAGCCCCGGGGACAAGGGTTCGGATGCTTTCTTT. Protein sequence: CASSPGDKGSDAFF.

The chain recombines TRBV21-1 with TRBJ1-2; no check of the table's D call, TRBD1, against the DNA was made. TRBV21-1 is described as a pseudogene. There are 17 residues in the CDR3. CDR3 sequence: CASSKDIRRDRQDGYTF. As DNA, the CDR3 is TGTGCCAGCAGCAAAGATATAAGGAGGGACAGACAGGACGGCTACACCTTC.

V is TRBV7-6 and J is TRBJ1-2; the D gene is possibly TRBD1 (5 bases). The CDR3 totals 14 residues. V was trimmed by 1 base and J by 2 bases, leaving 8 bases between them. Germline CDR1 and CDR2: SGHVS and FNYEAQ. DNA of the CDR3: TGTGCCAGCAGCTTAGGTACAGGAAACTATGGCTACACCTTC. This translates into CASSLGTGNYGYTF.

CDR3 in DNA: TGTGCCAGCAGCCCGGGACAGACTTATCAGCCCCAGCATTTT. This translates into CASSPGQTYQPQHF. V is TRBV27 and J is TRBJ1-5; 7 bases fit TRBD1. Germline CDR1 reads MNHEY; CDR2 reads SMNVEV (reference sequence). CDR3 length: 14 amino acids. Germline trimming cut 6 bases from V and 5 bases from J; bases unmatched to any gene: 7.

The CDR3 DNA follows: TGTGCCAGCAGCCAAGATAATAGCGGGGATGAGACCCAGTACTTC. This gives the protein CASSQDNSGDETQYF. This rearrangement joins TRBV4-2 to TRBJ2-5, with 8 bases lining up with TRBD2. The CDR3 is 15 amino acids. The germline V gene encodes CDR1 LGHNA and CDR2 YNFKEQ. The J segment lost 5 bases and the V segment lost 0 bases, leaving 5 bases of the junction unmatched.

V gene TRBV30 combines with J gene TRBJ1-6; 8 nucleotides line up with TRBD1. With 8 bases clipped from V and 7 bases from J, the junction kept 4 bases outside the gene matches. Per germline, CDR1 GTSNPN and CDR2 SVGIG (reference sequence). CDR3 length: 12 residues. The CDR3 DNA reads as TGTGCCGCCAGGACAGGGAATTCACCCCTCCACTTT. It codes for CAARTGNSPLHF.

The V gene is TRBV11-3, the J gene TRBJ2-7; 8 nucleotides line up with TRBD1. Looked up from germline, CDR1 is SGHNT and CDR2 is YENEEA. The CDR3 has 14 residues. Trimming took 2 bases from V and 5 from J; bases not matched to a gene: 5. The CDR3 here is CASSLQGAGHEQYF. CDR3 sequence (DNA): TGTGCCAGCAGCTTACAGGGGGCCGGGCACGAGCAGTACTTC.

The CDR3 here is CASSFGVSSYNSPLHF. The CDR3 coding sequence is TGTGCCAGCAGTTTCGGGGTGAGCTCCTATAATTCACCCCTCCACTTT. The rearrangement links TRBV27 to TRBJ1-6; no clear D. CDR1 and CDR2 (germline): MNHEY, SMNVEV (reference sequence). This CDR3 comprises 16 residues. Trimming cost V 3 bases and J 0 bases, with 9 bases left between them.

This chain links TRBV30 with TRBJ1-4; possibly TRBD1 for D (5 bases). There are 12 residues in the CDR3. Germline V gene data show CDR1 as GTSNPN and CDR2 as SVGIG (reference sequence). The V and J ends lost 8 bases and 8 bases respectively, with 15 bases between them. The CDR3 spells CAGGRSTEKLFF. CDR3 DNA: TGTGCCGGGGGTAGAAGCACCGAAAAACTGTTTTTT.

The J gene is TRBJ1-4, the V gene TRBV7-3; D gene uncertain. Looked up from germline, CDR1 is SGHTA and CDR2 is FQGTGA. V lost 2 bases and J 4 bases, leaving 14 bases between the germline ends. This CDR3 contains 16 residues. CDR3 amino acids: CASSLAITSRNEKLFF. CDR3 in DNA: TGTGCCAGCAGCTTAGCGATCACCTCCCGTAATGAAAAACTGTTTTTT.

The chain links TRBV7-3 to TRBJ1-1; maybe TRBD1 (6 bases). Trimming left V 5 bases short and J 4 bases short, with 11 bases between. Germline V CDR1 and CDR2: SGHTA, FQGTGA. This CDR3 has 13 amino acids. DNA for the CDR3: TGTGCCAGCAGCCGAACAGGGCTCACTGAAGCTTTCTTT. It codes for CASSRTGLTEAFF.

The V call is TRBV9, the J call TRBJ1-1; no reliable D call. The germline V gene encodes CDR1 SGDLS and CDR2 YYNGEE. This CDR3 spans 12 amino acids. V shed 6 bases and J shed 7 bases, with 13 bases lying between them. The CDR3 loop is CASTSTGGEAFF. Written as DNA, the CDR3 is TGTGCCAGCACTTCCACTGGCGGTGAAGCTTTCTTT.

The rearrangement joins TRBV27 to TRBJ2-2; no firm D call. The ends were cut back, 4 bases at V and 3 bases at J, with 3 bases in the middle. This CDR3 is built from 12 residues. Germline lookup yields CDR1 MNHEY and CDR2 SMNVEV (reference sequence). As DNA, the CDR3 is TGTGCCAGCAGTTCGGACACCGGGGAGCTGTTTTTT. It codes for CASSSDTGELFF.

The rearrangement links TRBV28 to TRBJ1-3; D is ambiguous. The CDR3 extends over 16 amino acids. V lost 5 bases and J lost 3, with 17 bases in between. Germline CDR1 is MDHEN and CDR2 is SYDVKM. The CDR3 DNA reads as TGTGCCAGCAGTCTCTTATCCCCAACAGATGGAAACACCATATATTTT. It translates to CASSLLSPTDGNTIYF. The whole variable domain, remainder taken from reference TRBV28 and TRBJ1-3, is DVKVTQSSRYLVKRTGEKVFLECVQDMDHENMFWYRQDPGLGLRLIYFSYDVKMKEKGDIPEGYSVSREKKERFSLILESASTNQTSMYLCASSLLSPTDGNTIYFGEGSWLTVV.

This sequence joins TRBV21-1 and TRBJ2-7; the table calls TRBD2, which could not be checked here. TRBV21-1 is flagged as a pseudogene. CDR3 size: 12 residues. The CDR3 nucleotides are TGTGCCAGCAGCCACCGTCCGAGTGTGCAGTACTTC. Protein sequence: CASSHRPSVQYF.

This clone showed up just a few times. The chain joins TRBV7-3 to TRBJ1-1; D uncertain. Per the germline V gene, CDR1 is SGHTA and CDR2 is FQGTGA. Trimming pared 5 bases from V and 5 bases from J, leaving 15 bases between. The CDR3 is 14 amino acids. The CDR3 loop reads CASSARGSGTEAFF. Written as DNA, the CDR3 is TGTGCCAGCAGCGCCCGCGGGTCTGGAACTGAAGCTTTCTTT.

The genes are TRBV7-2 and TRBJ2-2; TRBD2 might be the D (6 bases). Per the germline V gene, CDR1 is SGHTA and CDR2 is FQGNSA. Trimming took off 1 base at V and 8 bases at J, with 20 bases between the two ends. The CDR3 spans 17 residues. In DNA, the CDR3 is TGTGCCAGCAGCTTAGGGCTCTATCTAGCGAACGTTGGGGAGCTGTTTTTT. Its translation: CASSLGLYLANVGELFF.

This sequence joins TRBV29-1 and TRBJ1-2, with 8 nucleotides matching TRBD1. Germline lookup yields CDR1 SQVTM and CDR2 ANQGSEA. The length of the CDR3 is 16 residues. The ends lost 6 bases at V and 6 bases at J; junction bases unmatched: 18. The CDR3 protein is CSVSGGGKTGAHGYTF. The CDR3 DNA is TGCAGCGTCAGCGGGGGGGGAAAGACAGGGGCCCATGGCTACACCTTC.

The chain employs TRBV18 and TRBJ1-3; D may be TRBD1 (5 bases). Trimming removed 1 base from V and 8 bases from J, with 6 bases in between. The CDR3 consists of 12 residues. Germline loops: CDR1 KGHSH, CDR2 LQKENI. CDR3 coding DNA: TGTGCCAGCTCACCACGGGGGGACACCATATATTTT. It yields the protein CASSPRGDTIYF.

The chain recombines TRBV6-5 with TRBJ2-3, with D possibly TRBD1 on 6 matching bases. Trimming stripped 7 bases from V and 2 bases from J, with 10 bases between. This CDR3 is 13 amino acids long. Germline V gives CDR1 MNHEY, CDR2 SVGAGI. The CDR3, as DNA: TGTGCCAGCAAAACAGGGAACACAGATACGCAGTATTTT. Protein product: CASKTGNTDTQYF.

This clone appeared a few times. This chain connects TRBV18 to TRBJ1-6, with TRBD1 matching over 9 bases. The junction had 3 bases not matched to a gene; V was cut back by 8 bases and J by 7 bases. This CDR3 contains 13 residues. From germline, CDR1 is KGHSH and CDR2 LQKENI. The CDR3, as DNA: TGTGCCAGCCACGACAGGGGGAATTCACCCCTCCACTTT. Translating it yields CASHDRGNSPLHF.

This chain uses TRBV9 with TRBJ1-2, with 8 bases fitting TRBD1. This CDR3 is 17 amino acids long. The J segment lost 10 bases and the V segment lost 3 bases, leaving 20 bases of the junction unmatched. The germline gives CDR1 SGDLS, CDR2 YYNGEE. The CDR3 spells CASSERQGAPGSEDYTF. CDR3 sequence (DNA): TGTGCCAGCAGCGAAAGGCAGGGGGCGCCTGGCAGTGAAGACTACACCTTC.

V and J are TRBV9 and TRBJ2-1; 7 positions agree with TRBD1. Losses at the gene ends were 1 base for V and 9 bases for J; bases not matched to a gene: 10. Germline values: CDR1 SGDLS, CDR2 YYNGEE. CDR3 length: 15 amino acids. CDR3 loop: CASSVSVTGTVEQFF. In nucleotides, the CDR3 is TGTGCCAGCAGCGTATCCGTAACCGGGACAGTTGAGCAGTTCTTC.